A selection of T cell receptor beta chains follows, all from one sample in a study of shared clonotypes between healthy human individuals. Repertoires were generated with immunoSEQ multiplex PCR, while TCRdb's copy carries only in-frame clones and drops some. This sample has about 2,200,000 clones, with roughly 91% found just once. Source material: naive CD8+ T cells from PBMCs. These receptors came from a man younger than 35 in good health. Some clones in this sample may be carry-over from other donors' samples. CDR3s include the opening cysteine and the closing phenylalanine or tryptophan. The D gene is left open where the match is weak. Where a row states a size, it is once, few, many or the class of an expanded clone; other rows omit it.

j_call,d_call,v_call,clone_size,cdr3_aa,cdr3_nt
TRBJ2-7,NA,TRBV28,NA,CASSFRAGGREQYF,TGTGCCAGCAGTTTCAGGGCAGGGGGGCGCGAGCAGTACTTC
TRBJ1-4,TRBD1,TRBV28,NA,CASSLGEQGSDEKLFF,TGTGCCAGCAGTTTAGGGGAACAGGGGTCGGATGAAAAACTGTTTTTT
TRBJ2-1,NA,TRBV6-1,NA,CASSDRTVGSYNEQFF,TGTGCCAGCAGTGACAGGACCGTTGGCTCCTACAATGAGCAGTTCTTC
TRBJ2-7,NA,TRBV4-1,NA,CASSQGLLSYEQYF,TGCGCCAGCAGCCAAGGACTACTCTCCTACGAGCAGTACTTC
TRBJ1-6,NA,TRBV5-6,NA,CASSYSGSSYNSPLHF,TGTGCCAGCAGCTATTCGGGGAGCTCCTATAATTCACCCCTCCACTTT
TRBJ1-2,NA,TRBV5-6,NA,CASSPYATGNYGYTF,TGTGCCAGCAGTCCATATGCTACAGGGAACTATGGCTACACCTTC
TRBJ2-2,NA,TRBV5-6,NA,CASSPARAGLSTGELFF,TGTGCCAGCAGCCCGGCCCGGGCGGGCTTGAGCACCGGGGAGCTGTTTTTT
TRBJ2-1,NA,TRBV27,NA,CASSLRADSSEQFF,TGTGCCAGCAGTTTACGAGCAGATTCCAGTGAGCAGTTCTTC
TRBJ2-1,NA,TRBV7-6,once,CASSLALRGQGGSYNEQFF,TGTGCCAGCAGCTTAGCGCTGAGAGGCCAAGGAGGGTCCTACAATGAGCAGTTCTTC
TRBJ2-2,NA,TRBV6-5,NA,CASSYLQGPGELFF,TGTGCCAGCAGTTACCTACAGGGCCCCGGGGAGCTGTTTTTT
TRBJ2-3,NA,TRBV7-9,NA,CASSLTLRMSTDTQYF,TGTGCCAGCAGCTTAACCCTGAGGATGAGCACAGATACGCAGTATTTT
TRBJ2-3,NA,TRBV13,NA,CASSSRADTQYF,TGTGCCAGCAGCTCTCGAGCAGATACGCAGTATTTT
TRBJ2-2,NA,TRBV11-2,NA,CASSPRDRRELFF,TGTGCCAGCAGCCCACGAGATCGGCGGGAGCTGTTTTTT
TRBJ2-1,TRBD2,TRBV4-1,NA,CASSAASGSVDEQFF,TGCGCCAGCAGCGCAGCTAGCGGGAGTGTCGATGAGCAGTTCTTC
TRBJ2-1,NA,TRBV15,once,CATRDGDNEQFF,TGTGCCACCAGAGACGGAGACAATGAGCAGTTCTTC
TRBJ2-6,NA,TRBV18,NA,CASSPAPAGANVLTF,TGTGCCAGCTCACCAGCCCCCGCTGGGGCCAACGTCCTGACTTTC
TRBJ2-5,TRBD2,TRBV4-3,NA,CASSQVLAGEQEQYF,TGCGCCAGCAGCCAAGTCCTAGCGGGAGAACAAGAGCAGTACTTC
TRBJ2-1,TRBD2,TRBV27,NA,CASSSLAGYNEQFF,TGTGCCAGCAGCTCACTAGCGGGATACAATGAGCAGTTCTTC
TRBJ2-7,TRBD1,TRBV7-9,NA,CASSLARDRGPFF,TGTGCCAGCAGCTTAGCCCGGGACAGGGGGCCTTTCTTC
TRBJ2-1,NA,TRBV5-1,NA,CASTRTVVEFF,TGCGCCAGCACCCGGACAGTGGTCGAGTTCTTC
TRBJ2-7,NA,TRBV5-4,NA,CASSWGLGEQYF,TGTGCCAGCAGCTGGGGTCTCGGCGAGCAGTACTTC
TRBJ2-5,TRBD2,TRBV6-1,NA,CASSEYSSGSGAQYF,TGTGCCAGCAGTGAATATTCTAGCGGAAGCGGGGCCCAGTACTTC
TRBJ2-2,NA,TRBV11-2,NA,CASSSRWETNTGELFF,TGTGCCAGCAGCTCCCGTTGGGAGACGAACACCGGGGAGCTGTTTTTT
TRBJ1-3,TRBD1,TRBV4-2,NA,CASSQGQGGGNTIYF,TGTGCCAGCAGCCAAGGACAGGGTGGAGGAAACACCATATATTTT
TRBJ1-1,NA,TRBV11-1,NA,CASSLLGASNTEAFF,TGTGCCAGCAGCTTGCTGGGGGCTTCGAACACTGAAGCTTTCTTT
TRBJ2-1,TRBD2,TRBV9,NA,CASSGTSGRSYNEQFF,TGTGCCAGCAGCGGAACTAGCGGGAGGTCCTACAATGAGCAGTTCTTC
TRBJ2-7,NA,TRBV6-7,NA,CARNHRGGSEQYF,TGTGCCAGAAATCACAGGGGAGGGAGCGAGCAGTACTTC
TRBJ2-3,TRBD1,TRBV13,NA,CASSLAGGTDTQYF,TGTGCCAGCAGCTTAGCAGGGGGAACAGATACGCAGTATTTT
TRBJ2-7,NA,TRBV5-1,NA,CASSLHWQGTTYEQYF,TGCGCCAGCAGCTTGCATTGGCAGGGGACCACCTACGAGCAGTACTTC
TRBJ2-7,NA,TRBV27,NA,CASSLSSGTLSYEQYF,TGTGCCAGCAGTTTATCATCCGGGACACTGTCCTACGAGCAGTACTTC
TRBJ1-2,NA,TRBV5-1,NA,CASSFGITQDPYGYTF,TGCGCCAGCAGCTTCGGTATCACCCAGGACCCCTATGGCTACACCTTC
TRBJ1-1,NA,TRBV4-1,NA,CASSQGTGPEAFF,TGCGCCAGCAGCCAAGGCACAGGCCCTGAAGCTTTCTTT
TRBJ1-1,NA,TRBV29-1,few,CSVVGVTEAFF,TGCAGCGTTGTGGGGGTCACTGAAGCTTTCTTT
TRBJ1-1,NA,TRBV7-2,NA,CASSPRARDTEAFF,TGTGCCAGCAGCCCCCGGGCGAGGGACACTGAAGCTTTCTTT
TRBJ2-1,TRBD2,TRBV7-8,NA,CASSFTSGMNEQFF,TGTGCCAGCAGCTTCACTAGCGGGATGAATGAGCAGTTCTTC
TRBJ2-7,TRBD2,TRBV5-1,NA,CASSLVPLAGVSSYEQYF,TGCGCCAGCAGCTTGGTCCCCTTAGCGGGAGTATCCTCCTACGAGCAGTACTTC
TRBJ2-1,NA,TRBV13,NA,CASSPTVTGNSYNEQFF,TGTGCCAGCAGCCCGACGGTGACAGGCAACTCCTACAATGAGCAGTTCTTC
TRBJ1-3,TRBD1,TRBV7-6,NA,CASSLRTGAGNTIYF,TGTGCCAGCAGCCTAAGGACAGGCGCTGGAAACACCATATATTTT
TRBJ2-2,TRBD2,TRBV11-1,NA,CASSRSGRGTGELFF,TGTGCCAGCAGCCGAAGCGGGAGGGGGACCGGGGAGCTGTTTTTT
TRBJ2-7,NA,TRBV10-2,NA,CASSERLPYEQYF,TGCGCCAGCAGTGAACGACTACCCTACGAGCAGTACTTC
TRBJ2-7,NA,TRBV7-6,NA,CASSSPQGGTYEQYF,TGTGCCAGCAGCTCCCCACAGGGGGGGACCTACGAGCAGTACTTC
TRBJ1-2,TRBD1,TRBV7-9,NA,CASSLAPEGQGARNGYTF,TGTGCCAGCAGCTTAGCCCCGGAGGGGCAGGGGGCGCGCAATGGCTACACCTTC
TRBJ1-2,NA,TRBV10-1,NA,CASSESAGPPSSGYGYTF,TGCGCCAGCAGTGAGTCTGCCGGGCCTCCCTCCAGCGGCTATGGCTACACCTTC
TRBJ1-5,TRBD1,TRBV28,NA,CASRTGGSNQPQHF,TGTGCCAGCAGAACAGGGGGTAGCAATCAGCCCCAGCATTTT
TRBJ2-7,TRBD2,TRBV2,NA,CASSEAPSGRAEQYF,TGTGCCAGCAGTGAAGCGCCGAGCGGGAGGGCCGAGCAGTACTTC
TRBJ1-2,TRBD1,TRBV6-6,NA,CASSPPTGDGYTF,TGTGCCAGCAGTCCCCCCACAGGGGATGGCTACACCTTC
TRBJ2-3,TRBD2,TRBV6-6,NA,CASSSLAGADTQYF,TGTGCCAGCAGTTCATTAGCGGGGGCAGATACGCAGTATTTT
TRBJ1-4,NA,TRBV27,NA,CASSLVGTGNEKLFF,TGTGCCAGCAGTTTGGTTGGGACGGGTAATGAAAAACTGTTTTTT
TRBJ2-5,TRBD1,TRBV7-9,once,CASSRKQGQGQETQYF,TGTGCCAGCAGCCGTAAACAGGGACAGGGGCAGGAGACCCAGTACTTC
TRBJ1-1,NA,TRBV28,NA,CASSSPFGHTGRNTEAFF,TGTGCCAGCAGTTCACCCTTTGGTCATACAGGCCGGAACACTGAAGCTTTCTTT